This is a list of T cell receptor beta chains from one sample in a study of post-analysis software for immune sequencing data. In TCRdb, the PCR reads were re-called with MiXCR into one record per CDR3 protein. The profile covers about 820,000 distinct CDR3 sequences, with roughly 58% appearing a single time and approximately 4.5% taken by the ten largest. Sequencing was performed on blood. The receptors here all came from a girl aged 10 to 17 with multiple sclerosis. Both conserved end residues are part of each CDR3. The D gene is left open where the match is weak. Some rows mark clone size as missing; the rest say once, few, many or name a class of expanded clone.

clone size: many
J gene: TRBJ2-5
D gene: NA
V gene: TRBV29-1
CDR3 protein: CSVGFQIWQETQYF
CDR3 DNA: TGCAGCGTTGGGTTCCAGATCTGGCAAGAGACCCAGTACTTC

clone size: few
J gene: TRBJ2-5
D gene: NA
V gene: TRBV20-1
CDR3 protein: CSASDRPQQYF
CDR3 DNA: TGCAGTGCTTCCGACAGACCCCAGCAGTACTTC

clone size: NA
J gene: TRBJ1-6
D gene: TRBD1
V gene: TRBV6-5
CDR3 protein: CASSYSSDRARTSPLHF
CDR3 DNA: TGTGCCAGCAGTTACTCTTCGGACAGGGCCAGAACTTCACCCCTCCACTTT

clone size: NA
J gene: TRBJ2-1
D gene: NA
V gene: TRBV7-7
CDR3 protein: CASSLGQGSYLGEQFF
CDR3 DNA: TGTGCTAGCAGCTTAGGCCAGGGGTCCTATCTAGGTGAGCAGTTCTTC

clone size: few
J gene: TRBJ2-1
D gene: TRBD1
V gene: TRBV3-1
CDR3 protein: CASSLPGTGKNEQFF
CDR3 DNA: TGTGCCAGCAGCCTGCCCGGGACAGGTAAAAATGAGCAGTTCTTC

clone size: NA
J gene: TRBJ2-7
D gene: NA
V gene: TRBV5-1
CDR3 protein: CASSRYGQTYEQYF
CDR3 DNA: TGCGCCAGCAGCCGTTACGGACAGACCTACGAGCAGTACTTC

clone size: NA
J gene: TRBJ2-5
D gene: NA
V gene: TRBV2
CDR3 protein: CASTGSETQYF
CDR3 DNA: TGTGCCAGCACGGGGTCGGAGACCCAGTACTTC

clone size: few
J gene: TRBJ2-6
D gene: TRBD2
V gene: TRBV9
CDR3 protein: CASSVAQRGGSGGANVLTF
CDR3 DNA: TGTGCCAGCAGCGTAGCCCAGCGGGGGGGATCTGGTGGGGCCAACGTCCTGACTTTC

clone size: NA
J gene: TRBJ2-1
D gene: NA
V gene: TRBV4-2
CDR3 protein: CASSPQPAGTYNEQFF
CDR3 DNA: TGTGCCAGCAGCCCTCAGCCGGCGGGGACCTACAATGAGCAGTTCTTC

clone size: NA
J gene: TRBJ1-3
D gene: NA
V gene: TRBV6-6
CDR3 protein: CASSYGGGNTIYF
CDR3 DNA: TGTGCCAGCAGTTACGGGGGTGGAAACACCATATATTTT

clone size: few
J gene: TRBJ2-7
D gene: NA
V gene: TRBV5-5
CDR3 protein: CASSLWVGSYEQYF
CDR3 DNA: TGTGCCAGCAGCTTGTGGGTCGGGAGTTACGAGCAGTACTTC

clone size: NA
J gene: TRBJ1-2
D gene: NA
V gene: TRBV2
CDR3 protein: CASSEIGYGYTF
CDR3 DNA: TGTGCCAGCAGTGAAATCGGCTATGGCTACACCTTC

clone size: NA
J gene: TRBJ2-3
D gene: NA
V gene: TRBV5-8
CDR3 protein: CASSMAQDTQYF
CDR3 DNA: TGTGCCAGCAGTATGGCACAAGATACGCAGTATTTT

clone size: NA
J gene: TRBJ2-1
D gene: NA
V gene: TRBV29-1
CDR3 protein: CSVSPAGYNEQFF
CDR3 DNA: TGCAGCGTTTCCCCAGCGGGTTACAATGAGCAGTTCTTC

clone size: NA
J gene: TRBJ1-4
D gene: NA
V gene: TRBV16
CDR3 protein: CASSQSAGSKTTGEKLFF
CDR3 DNA: TGTGCCAGCAGCCAATCAGCAGGGTCAAAAACTACGGGTGAAAAACTGTTTTTT

clone size: NA
J gene: TRBJ2-1
D gene: NA
V gene: TRBV7-9
CDR3 protein: CASSSLWINEQFF
CDR3 DNA: TGTGCCAGCAGCTCCCTGTGGATCAATGAGCAGTTCTTC

clone size: NA
J gene: TRBJ2-7
D gene: NA
V gene: TRBV20-1
CDR3 protein: CSARDPSGHSYEQYF
CDR3 DNA: TGCAGTGCTAGAGACCCGTCGGGCCACTCCTACGAGCAGTACTTC

clone size: NA
J gene: TRBJ2-3
D gene: TRBD2
V gene: TRBV20-1
CDR3 protein: CSLRGGTSVDTQYF
CDR3 DNA: TGCAGTCTCCGAGGGGGGACTAGCGTAGATACGCAGTATTTT

clone size: NA
J gene: TRBJ2-7
D gene: NA
V gene: TRBV11-1
CDR3 protein: CASSSGTLWDEQYF
CDR3 DNA: TGTGCCAGCAGCTCAGGGACTTTATGGGACGAGCAGTACTTC